These 12 T cell receptor beta chains originate from one sample sequenced in a study of control samples from healthy donors and cancer patients. Assay used: immunoSEQ multiplex PCR; TCRdb lists only in-frame clones, some missing. The sample includes 78,000 or so clones, roughly 80% seen only once; the top ten take more than 13%. Sequenced: blood. Every receptor here comes from a man aged 45-60 years in good health.

The chain recombines TRBV5-8 with TRBJ1-2, with D possibly TRBD1 on 5 matching bases. CDR1 is SGHTS and CDR2 is YDEGEE in the germline V gene. V shed 6 bases and J shed 8 bases, with 14 bases lying between them. The CDR3 runs 12 residues. Here the CDR3 reads CASKDIFGGYTF. CDR3 sequence (DNA): TGTGCCAGCAAGGACATCTTCGGGGGCTACACCTTC.

A word on this clone: Relative to the germline gene, one junction end is altered; a read error may explain this. As DNA, the CDR3 is TGCAGTGCAAGAGCCAACGAGCAGTACTTC. Its protein is CSARANEQYF. The chain combines TRBV20-1 with TRBJ2-7; no firm D call. Germline V gene lookup returns CDR1 DFQATT and CDR2 SNEGSKA (reference sequence). This CDR3 spans 10 amino acids.

J is TRBJ2-3 and V is TRBV4-3; D perhaps matches TRBD2 (6 bases). Germline lookup yields CDR1 LGHNA and CDR2 YSLEER. The CDR3 extends over 19 amino acids. Deletions cut 0 bases from V and 0 bases from J, with 19 bases between. The CDR3 here is CASSQDVQAASGSTDTQYF. CDR3 coding DNA: TGCGCCAGCAGCCAAGATGTACAAGCCGCCAGCGGGAGCACAGATACGCAGTATTTT.

The rearrangement uses TRBV21-1 and TRBJ2-4; the DNA was not used to check the table's D call, TRBD1. TRBV21-1 counts as a pseudogene. The CDR3 covers 17 residues. Here the CDR3 reads CASKRKNLQGTKNIQYF. The CDR3 nucleotides read TGTGCCAGCAAAAGGAAAAACCTACAGGGAACGAAAAACATTCAGTACTTC.

This chain uses TRBV10-3 with TRBJ2-2; TRBD1 is a possible D gene (5 bases). Germline loops: CDR1 ENHRY, CDR2 SYGVKD. The V end was cut by 3 bases, the J end by 1 base, with 9 bases between. The CDR3 spans 15 residues. The CDR3 reads CAISEPDRNTGELFF. Written as DNA, the CDR3 is TGTGCCATCAGTGAACCCGACAGGAACACCGGGGAGCTGTTTTTT.

The chain carries TRBV11-3 and TRBJ2-5; weak D call: TRBD1 (5 bases). CDR1 and CDR2 (germline): SGHNT, YENEEA. The CDR3 length is 14 residues. Trimming removed 5 bases at V and 5 bases at J, with 15 bases between. This CDR3 reads CASSPDVWGETQYF. In DNA form, the CDR3 reads TGTGCCAGCAGCCCAGACGTGTGGGGCGAGACCCAGTACTTC.

This sequence joins TRBV24-1 and TRBJ2-2, with TRBD1 matching over 8 bases. Germline-derived CDR1 and CDR2 are KGHDR and SFDVKD. With 6 bases clipped from V and 3 bases from J, the junction kept 5 bases outside the gene matches. The CDR3 is 15 residues long. The CDR3 loop reads CATSRQGLDTGELFF. CDR3 bases: TGTGCCACCAGTAGACAGGGGCTGGACACCGGGGAGCTGTTTTTT.

The rearrangement uses TRBV5-6 and TRBJ2-1; D possibly corresponds to TRBD2 (5 bases). The CDR3 sequence is 16 residues long. V lost 0 bases to trimming and J lost 1 base, with 11 bases between them. The germline V gene has CDR1 SGHDT and CDR2 YYEEEE. The CDR3, as DNA: TGTGCCAGCAGCTTGGAAGTCGGGAAATCCTACAATGAGCAGTTCTTC. This encodes CASSLEVGKSYNEQFF.

The chain recombines TRBV6-4 with TRBJ2-1; 8 bases are a match to TRBD2. The CDR3 contains 14 residues. The V gene's germline CDR1 is MRHNA and CDR2 SNTAGT. Trimming took 5 bases from V and 9 from J; bases not matched to a gene: 9. CDR3 sequence: CASSIEAGVLEQFF. CDR3 DNA: TGTGCCAGCAGTATAGAAGCGGGAGTTCTTGAGCAGTTCTTC.

J is TRBJ1-1 and V is TRBV7-2; D is possibly TRBD1 (6 bases). Germline V gene data show CDR1 as SGHTA and CDR2 as FQGNSA. The CDR3 runs 14 residues. V shed 5 bases and J shed 4 bases, with 14 bases lying between them. DNA of the CDR3: TGTGCCAGCAGCACCGGGGGGGCGGGCACTGAAGCTTTCTTT. This translates into CASSTGGAGTEAFF.

Turning to this clone: Additional DNA sequences in this sample encode the identical CDR3. This chain links TRBV24-1 with TRBJ2-3; TRBD1 matches 9 bases. The CDR3 extends over 13 amino acids. CDR1 and CDR2 (germline): KGHDR, SFDVKD. The J segment lost 2 bases and the V segment lost 9 bases, leaving 2 bases of the junction unmatched. CDR3 protein: CATGTGSTDTQYF. In nucleotides, the CDR3 is TGTGCCACCGGGACAGGGTCCACAGATACGCAGTATTTT.

The genes are TRBV2 and TRBJ1-5; 8 nucleotides align to TRBD1. Germline V gives CDR1 SNHLY, CDR2 FYNNEI. This CDR3 region has 14 residues. Trimming took 7 bases from V and 1 from J; bases not matched to a gene: 3. CDR3 bases: TGTGCCAGCAACTGGGACAGGAGCAATCAGCCCCAGCATTTT. Translated: CASNWDRSNQPQHF.